In its sample, the clone carrying this T cell receptor beta chain was seen a few times. The antigen is undetermined. This specimen belongs to a study of vaccination and CD4 T cells after COVID-19. CDR3 length: 14 residues. V lost 2 bases, J lost 5 bases, and 10 bases lay in between. Sample treatment: roughly 10-day PBMC culture with coronavirus spike peptide pools or control peptides (ViraFEST assay). The Oncomine TCR Beta short-read assay was applied to DNA of cultured CD4+ T cells. TCRdb fed the PCR reads into MiXCR, producing one record per CDR3 protein. The sample gives tens of thousands of distinct CDR3 sequences, around 50% of which show up once; 28% is in the top ten.

The sample was CD4+ T cells from blood, cultured in vitro, taken before SARS-CoV-2 vaccination. This sequence joins TRBV12-3 or TRBV12-4 and TRBJ2-1, with a possible D match to TRBD1 (6 bases). The receptor comes from a human donor who received a COVID-19 vaccine. CDR3 coding DNA: TGTGCCAGCAGTTTATCGGGACAAGACAATGAGCAGTTCTTC. It yields the protein CASSLSGQDNEQFF.